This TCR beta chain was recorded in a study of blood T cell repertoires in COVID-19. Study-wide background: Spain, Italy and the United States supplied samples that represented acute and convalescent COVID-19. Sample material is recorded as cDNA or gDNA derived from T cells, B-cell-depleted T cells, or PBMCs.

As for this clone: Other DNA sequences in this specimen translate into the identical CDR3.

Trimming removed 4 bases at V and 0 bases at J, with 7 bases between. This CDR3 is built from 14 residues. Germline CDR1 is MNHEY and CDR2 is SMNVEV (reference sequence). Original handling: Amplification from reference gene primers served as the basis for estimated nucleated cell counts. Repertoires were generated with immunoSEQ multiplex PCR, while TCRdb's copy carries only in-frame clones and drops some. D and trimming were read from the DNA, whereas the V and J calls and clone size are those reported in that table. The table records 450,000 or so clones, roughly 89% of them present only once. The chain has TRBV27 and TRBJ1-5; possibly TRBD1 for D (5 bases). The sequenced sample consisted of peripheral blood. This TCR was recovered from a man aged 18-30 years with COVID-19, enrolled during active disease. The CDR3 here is CASSSQGSNQPQHF. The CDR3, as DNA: TGTGCCAGCAGTTCCCAGGGTAGCAATCAGCCCCAGCATTTT.